The sequence of this T cell receptor (beta chain) was determined in a study of T-cell reconstitution after alpha-beta-depleted transplantation in children. Germline V CDR1 and CDR2: DFQATT, SNEGSKA (reference sequence). V lost 7 bases and J lost 4, with 11 bases in between. The length of the CDR3 is 11 residues. Construction of the TCRbeta library involved unique molecular identifiers. TCRdb passed the PCR reads through MiXCR, listing each CDR3 protein once. The sample lists around 80,000 distinct CDR3 sequences; around a sixth were seen once. This receptor was taken from a male patient aged 2 to 9 who had a stem cell transplant for acute lymphoblastic leukemia, so the T cells may come from the graft donor. V is TRBV20-1 and J is TRBJ2-7, with D unclear. Sequencing used PBMCs, mostly from graft donor cells, obtained 360 days after TCRalphabeta/CD19-depleted stem cell transplant. As DNA, the CDR3 is TGCAGTGTAAAGGTGGGATACGAGCAGTACTTC. Translating it yields CSVKVGYEQYF.